This T cell receptor (beta chain) comes out of a study of cytomegalovirus exposure and HLA in healthy donors (dated by TCRdb to the late 2010s). Background on the whole study: An earlier analysis of several hundred of the donors reported more than 250 Gb of sequence data and 117 million unique TCR beta sequences from about 200 million T cells. To decide whether each TCR beta V gene segment behaved as functional or pseudogenic, an earlier analysis of some 600 of the donors relied on high-throughput TCR beta sequencing. The aim of the study was to test whether cataloging public T cell receptors could identify signatures of past pathogen exposure. Because of strong linkage in the cohort, five DR-DQ haplotypes were treated as single units for association and clustering. HLA typing included class I and class II loci at four-digit resolution. The number of typed donors differed by locus: roughly 620-640 for A, B, C, DRB1 and DQB1; approximately 540 for DQA1; 606 for DPA1; and about 450 for DPB1. All discovery cohort repertoires had been generated using a single sequencing platform. Genome-wide SNP genotypes for about 55% of the roughly 670 donors were used in a later genetic analysis, which treated that subset as a discovery cohort. Rather than using new phenotypic data, the later analysis identified candidate immune exposures from TCR beta sequences and from how often those sequences occurred across donors. High-throughput TCR immunosequencing, statistical association of individual TCRs with disease status, and machine learning were combined to predict cytomegalovirus infection status. In a later analysis, previously published TCR beta repertoires from 670 or so donors were re-analyzed and high-resolution HLA genotyping was added so that TCR occurrence patterns could be studied. Among several hundred genotyped donors of the cohort, an average of around 250,000 unique TCR beta nucleotide sequences was sequenced per donor, of which 15% to 20% were non-productive. The genetic ancestry cluster associated with self-reported Caucasian donors included 65% to 90% of the 350 to 500 genotyped donors. The study profiled the T cell repertoires of hundreds of subjects by immunosequencing and related them to cytomegalovirus serostatus. A separate validation cohort of approximately 130 different subjects was used in addition to the approximately 700-subject first cohort. Donor age, sex, ethnicity and CMV serostatus were compiled alongside the repertoire data. An early release covering more than 500 HLA-typed donors comprised approximately 290 gigabases of sequencing data and about 90 million unique TCR sequences.

On this clone: The antigen this receptor binds is unknown. No much larger clonotype is one base removed from it; base qualities were not supplied.

Libraries were constructed by the immunoSEQ multiplex PCR assay. A mixture of 60 forward primers for TCR Vbeta segments and 13 reverse primers for TCR Jbeta segments was used in the multiplex PCR. Amplification of the CDR3 region of rearranged TCR beta genes was performed with a multiplex PCR assay on genomic DNA. The Illumina HiSeq System was used to sequence the amplified TCR beta libraries as 87-base-pair reads. Per the authors' processing: A later analysis counted 65 million to 90 million unique TCR beta chains across the roughly 700 repertoires, and about 10 million of these chains were shared by at least two donors. Raw reads were error-corrected and collapsed into unique sequences with a nearest-neighbor algorithm that merged closely related sequences to remove PCR and sequencing errors. To assign V, D and J gene segments, CDR3 sequences were aligned to IMGT reference sequences. For a sequence to be retained, a match of at least six nucleotides to both a V gene segment and a J gene segment was required. A rearrangement was called productive if the CDR3 had no stop codons and remained in frame with V and J, and every other rearrangement was called non-productive. Following IMGT convention, CDR3 was defined as the stretch from the second conserved V-encoded cysteine to the conserved J-encoded phenylalanine. The earlier analysis of roughly 590 of the donors excluded any sequence lacking an unambiguous match to a single V gene segment. An earlier analysis of just under 600 of the donors called V segments functional above 56.7% productive rearrangements and segregating when the between-donor standard deviation exceeded 5%. A statistical classification framework was built to diagnose cytomegalovirus status from the catalog of TCR beta chain sequences. In a later analysis, TCR nucleotide sequences were compared against IMGT/GENE-DB human TR gene sequences so that V and J genes could be assigned. A later analysis assigned CDR3 sequences and most-parsimonious VDJ recombination scenarios with the TCRdist pipeline. In a later analysis, each TCR beta chain was defined by its CDR3 amino acid sequence together with its V-gene family, and reads lacking a unique V-gene family were excluded. A later analysis removed several hundred highly shared, low-generation-probability nucleotide sequences to deal with suspected cross-contamination and a sequencing artifact. In a later analysis, a clonal expansion index was calculated for each public chain from normalized within-repertoire ranks of inferred template counts. In a later analysis, generation probabilities were computed using a VDJ recombination model fitted to out-of-frame rearrangements, and the results were checked against IGoR. A later analysis scored TCR-TCR, TCR-HLA and TCR-CMV co-occurrence with hypergeometric tests, applying a repertoire-size bias correction to TCR pairs. In a later analysis, false discovery rates were estimated by permuting HLA or CMV assignments 20 times. In a later analysis, co-occurring TCRs were grouped using DBSCAN, with TCRdist sequence similarity added in when clustering inside HLA-allele-positive subsets. For co-occurrence clustering, repertoires with fewer than 30,000 or more than 120,000 public chains were excluded, along with a handful of repertoires with anomalous nucleotide sharing. TCRdb stores this immuneACCESS table with in-frame sequences only. Part of the clones is absent; in the studies checked, under half of the shortfall reflects unresolved V genes, and no reason is known for the rest. That table supplies the V and J calls and clone size; D and trimming were determined from the DNA. The sample contains 70,000 to 95,000 clones, approximately 80% of them found a single time. More than 5% of the sample is held by the ten biggest clonotypes.

Overall results and qualifications from the work: In a later analysis, 16,951 TCR beta sequences were associated with specific HLA alleles at a false discovery rate of 0.05. Some IMGT-functional V segments, including TRBV6-2 and TRBV6-3, could not be distinguished by the 87-base-pair reads and were therefore excluded. According to a later analysis, most CMV-associated TCR beta chains appeared to be HLA-restricted, and the HLA associations seemed to be driven largely by CMV exposure. Sequencing depth was assumed to be roughly uniform across donors in the presence/absence analyses, though that assumption may not hold. Compared with equally common non-associated chains, HLA-associated TCR beta chains in a later analysis were more clonally expanded and had lower generation probabilities. A further reported finding was that TCR beta sequences accurately predicted the HLA-A and HLA-B alleles for most subjects in the first cohort. Broadly in line with IMGT annotations, most TCR beta V segments showed up in productive rearrangements about 87% or about 30% of the time in an earlier analysis of around 600 of the donors. The study gave a list of under 200 TCR beta chains associated with cytomegalovirus. Because HLA typing was missing for some donors at each locus, association tests included only the typed subset. The authors suggested that the approach could potentially be generalized to other disease states and immunological phenotypes. When HLA alleles, especially DR and DQ, strongly co-occurred, TCR associations were difficult to assign to individual alleles. Across donors, most TCR sequences were observed very rarely, whereas some public TCRs were present in many individuals. In a later analysis, several top co-occurrence clusters were reported to appear linked to parvovirus B19, influenza, CMV and Epstein-Barr virus. Linkage disequilibrium might explain the correlated functional status among segregating V segments, but an unknown experimental factor could not be ruled out. Because counts were too low, 15 or so rarely observed V segments, including chromosome 9 orphons, were excluded from the earlier analysis of roughly 580 of the donors. In vitro tests confirmed that three of the cytomegalovirus-associated TCR beta chains recognize cytomegalovirus antigens. V-gene and J-gene trimming of TCR beta chains was associated with a missense DCLRE1C variant in a later genetic analysis, and the association was replicated in an independent cohort. According to a later analysis, TCR association rates differed among HLA loci, with DRB1 alleles showing the most associated TCRs and HLA-C alleles showing the fewest. A cluster of highly shared sequence variants was judged likely to be a technical artifact of the sequencing pipeline. For the cohort, immune exposure information was limited to CMV serostatus. The classifier was reported to diagnose cytomegalovirus status with high specificity and sensitivity in both the original cohort and the validation cohort. Compared with the approximately 670-donor mean, donors in an Asian-associated ancestry cluster had fewer N-insertions in productive TCRs, according to a later genetic analysis. The cohort was sequenced for TCR beta chains only, and without alpha or paired-chain data the features that could be detected were limited.

The cohort was made up of 650 to 700 healthy bone marrow donors. At the time of sampling, all cohort members were nominally healthy, though unrecorded immune exposures were likely present. The donor was CMV seropositive and was included in the group of 250 to 300 seropositive cohort members. Each donor provided a peripheral blood sample, and peripheral blood mononuclear cells were used for TCR beta sequencing. The Qiagen DNeasy Blood Extraction Kit was used to extract genomic DNA from the blood cell samples. Measured from the cysteine to the phenylalanine, the CDR3 is 14 residues long. Solely the CDR3 DNA is kept, with 42 bases framed from the first base. As encoded in the germline V gene (reference sequence), CDR1 is SGHAT while CDR2 is FQDESV. V and J are trimmed by 5 bases and 7 bases, and the gene matches miss 6 bases of the junction.

What was sequenced was PBMCs. Recombination joined TRBV11-1 with TRBJ1-5, and TRBD1 aligns with 9 junction nucleotides. The receptor was derived from a young man in good health and CMV-seropositive. The CDR3 has the sequence CASSPTGGVQPQHF. Read as DNA, the sequence is TGTGCCAGCAGCCCCACAGGGGGCGTACAGCCCCAGCATTTT.